This T cell receptor (beta chain) is from a study of blood T cell repertoires in COVID-19. The table came from immunoSEQ multiplex PCR; TCRdb's copy has only in-frame clones and leaves some out. The sample carries about 170,000 clones, approximately 84% recorded once. J gave up 7 bases and V 6 bases, and 12 bases lay outside the gene matches. The CDR3 contains 14 residues. In germline, CDR1 is MGHDK, CDR2 SYGVNS. This receptor was identified in a human donor with acute or convalescent COVID-19. The donor label of this sample is uncertain. Sequencing used peripheral blood. The chain recombines TRBV25-1 with TRBJ2-7, with 7 bases that match TRBD2. CDR3 in amino acids: CASSRGGGSGEQYF. CDR3 sequence (DNA): TGTGCCAGCAGCCGCGGGGGAGGATCGGGAGAGCAGTACTTC.